This T cell receptor (beta chain) was profiled in a study of PD-1 blockade in mismatch repair-deficient tumors. Study as a whole: Patients had approximately 13 mismatch repair-deficient cancer types and were previously treated and progressing. Study-level points and caveats: Tumor-resident clones, often undetectable pretreatment in blood, expanded then contracted after pembrolizumab.

In the case of this clone: Its specificity is unknown.

A few pembrolizumab responders had their TCRs sequenced. Sequenced by immunoSEQ multiplex PCR; TCRdb stores in-frame clones only, minus some. The sample lists tens of thousands of clones, approximately 78% occurring once. The CDR3 covers 14 residues. The germline V gene encodes CDR1 MDHEN and CDR2 SYDVKM. The V and J ends lost 6 bases and 12 bases respectively, with 21 bases between them. The gene calls are TRBV28 and TRBJ2-1, with D tentatively TRBD1 (6 bases). This receptor was identified in an adult with mismatch repair-deficient cancer. Sequences were derived from peripheral blood, sampled 44 weeks after starting pembrolizumab. The CDR3 loop reads CASRVPGHGPGQFF. CDR3 DNA: TGTGCCAGCAGGGTGCCGGGACATGGGCCGGGGCAGTTCTTC.